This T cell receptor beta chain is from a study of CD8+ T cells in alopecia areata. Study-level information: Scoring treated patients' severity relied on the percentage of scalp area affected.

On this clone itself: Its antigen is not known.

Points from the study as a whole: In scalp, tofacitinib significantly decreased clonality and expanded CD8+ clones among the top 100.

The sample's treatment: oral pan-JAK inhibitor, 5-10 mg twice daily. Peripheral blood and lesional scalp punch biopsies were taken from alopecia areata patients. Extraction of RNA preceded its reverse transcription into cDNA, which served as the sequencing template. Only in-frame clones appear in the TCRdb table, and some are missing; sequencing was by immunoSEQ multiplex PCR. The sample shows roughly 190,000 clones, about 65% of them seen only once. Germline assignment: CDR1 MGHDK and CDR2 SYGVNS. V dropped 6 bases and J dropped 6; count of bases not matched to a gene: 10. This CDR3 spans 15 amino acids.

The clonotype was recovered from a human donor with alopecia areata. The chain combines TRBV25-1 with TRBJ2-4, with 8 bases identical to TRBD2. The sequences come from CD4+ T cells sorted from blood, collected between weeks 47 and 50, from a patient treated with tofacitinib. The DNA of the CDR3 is TGTGCCAGCAGCCCGGGACTAGAGTTGGGAAACATTCAGTACTTC. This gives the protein CASSPGLELGNIQYF.